This T cell receptor (beta chain) comes out of a study of naive and memory T cell subsets (dated by TCRdb to 2015 to 2018). For the wider study: Sorted naive and memory T cell subsets from peripheral blood were analyzed in the study using a UMI-based, open-source pipeline for TCR alpha and beta sequencing. Complete agreement was observed between the functional CMV T cell responses and the IgG serology results. RNA was DNase-treated and reverse transcribed with TCR constant-region primers, mostly using SuperScript III. Paper-wide results and their limitations: Gini index rose and Shannon and inverse Simpson diversity fell from naive through CM, EM and EMRA in both CD4 and CD8 cells. The repertoire findings for the naive and memory subsets could not be validated against a ground truth, as none was available. A few larger clonotypes were present in naive repertoires, especially CD8 naive repertoires, and these clonotypes were possibly memory cells re-expressing CD45RA. Each clonotype was defined as a single alpha or beta chain sequence rather than as a paired alpha/beta receptor. The abundance of TCRs followed a power law with an exponent that differed between naive and memory subsets yet stayed consistent across the three individuals. After error correction, only a single occurrence was seen for over 95% of naive TCR sequences, so much steeper abundance distributions were produced than in memory subsets. RNA-based TCR counts may be influenced by expression changes linked to T cell activation and differentiation.

The library was obtained by UMI-ligation and nested PCR. The beta constant-region primer consisted of an equimolar mixture of two oligonucleotides that together covered TRBC1 and TRBC2. The ligated cDNA went through four rounds of PCR with nested alpha and beta constant-region primers together with the SP2 primer. A single-stranded oligonucleotide carrying the SP2 primer and a 12-nucleotide UMI was ligated to the 3' end of the cDNA by T4 RNA ligase 1. Incubation of the ligation reaction lasted 20-24 hours at 16 degrees C. PCR2 was typically run as a SYBR Green qPCR and stopped at a predetermined threshold to prevent over-amplification. Apart from the first purification, every purification step used Agencourt AMPure XP magnetic beads. Libraries were quantified by Qubit and checked on a TapeStation, where a main peak was expected near 650 bp. Pooled libraries were sequenced on an Illumina MiSeq using v2 2x251 paired-end kits, and typically 1-2 million reads were obtained per sample. Each sample was pooled at around 4.2 nM, and about 5-8% PhiX was included to help cluster recognition. On the authors' methods: V and J genes were assigned to Demultiplexor-processed FASTQ reads by Decombinator through tag matching, with a single base-pair mismatch being allowed. UMIs were used by Collapsinator to correct both sequencing errors and frequency errors arising from PCR heterogeneity. CDR3Translator translated TCRs and extracted CDR3s from the conserved cysteine to the FGXG phenylalanine, flagging non-productive sequences. Gini, Shannon entropy and inverse Simpson indices were calculated on repertoires that had been subsampled to equal numbers of UMI-defined TCRs. Within the linear range, a power law was fitted by maximum likelihood to the distributions of clonotype abundance. When run on a single naive CD8 sample, MIGEC and the pipeline yielded similar UMI counts, similar unique TCR numbers and similar clonal distributions. In one analysis, naive TCRs also found in any memory subset of the same donor were removed from the naive repertoire. Repertoires were searched for around 8,000 CMV-associated CDR3 sequences compiled from VDJdb and a published dataset. The public sequencing data were trimmed at Q25 with fastp and processed into clonotypes with MiXCR by TCRdb, which kept only in-frame beta chains. Each entry merges the rows of one CDR3 protein and shows their most common DNA and genes. The V and J calls come from TCRdb's annotation, not from the publication. For this sample there are some 82,000 distinct CDR3 sequences; approximately 10% appear just once. The ten largest clones capture more than 0.13% of the sample.

Separate amplification of TCR alpha and beta chain libraries was performed from the second PCR step onward. Donor CMV status was determined by IFNgamma production from CD4+ T cells after overnight stimulation of fresh PBMCs with CMV viral lysate. CD4 T cells were positively selected using Miltenyi beads, after which CD8 T cells were positively selected from the CD4-negative fraction. After staining for CD3, CD4, CD8, CD45RA, CD27 and a live/dead dye, cells were sorted on a BD Aria II into four subsets based on CD45RA and CD27. Blood was obtained from a few healthy volunteers, and the blood from each volunteer was fractionated into CD4 and CD8 T cells and subsequently into four differentiation subsets. Around 130 ml of peripheral blood was drawn per donor, and PBMC were isolated by Ficoll-Paque PLUS density-gradient centrifugation. Sorted cells were lysed in RLT buffer, and RNA was extracted with a Qiagen RNeasy kit and stored at -80°C.

In its sample, this clonotype was seen many times. This clone's antigen is unknown. No base-level quality is on record; no much larger clone is a single base apart. As encoded in the germline V gene (reference sequence), CDR1 is SGHKS while CDR2 is YYEKEE. After removal of 4 bases from V and 1 base from J, the junction retains 6 bases not matched to a gene. The CDR3 has 15 amino acids, counting the end cysteine and phenylalanine. Only the CDR3 portion is preserved as DNA: 45 bases, with reading frame beginning at the first base. The V and J segments used are TRBV5-5 and TRBJ1-1; 8 middle bases align to TRBD1. The sample was naive CD4+ T cells from blood. Per the publication, the cell subset or site label means: naive T cells, CD45RA high CD27+. The clonotype comes from a human donor in good health. Here is the DNA: TGTGCCAGCAGCCCTGCGGGGACAGGGAACACTGAAGCTTTCTTT. Its translation reads: CASSPAGTGNTEAFF.